The clone carrying this TCR beta chain was counted a few times. Per the original methods: The assay estimated nucleated cells by amplifying reference gene primers. Profiling relied on immunoSEQ multiplex PCR, and the TCRdb table lists in-frame clones only, not all of them. Clone size and V and J calls were adopted from that table, with D and trimming inferred from the DNA. The data contain 90,000 to 120,000 clones, about 89% of them seen just once; the ten biggest clones take up about 5.3%. The sample belongs to a study of blood T cell repertoires in COVID-19. Study overall: From the United States, Italy and Spain came samples of acute and convalescent COVID-19. T cells, B-cell-depleted T cells, or PBMCs provided the cDNA or gDNA that served as material.

The specimen was peripheral blood. This clonotype was obtained from a man aged 40-49 years with active or convalescent COVID-19.

In DNA form, the CDR3 reads TGTGCCAGCAGCTTAAGTTCGGTGGGCGCCGGGGAGCTGTTTTTT. This codes for CASSLSSVGAGELFF. The chain has TRBV11-3 and TRBJ2-2, with D hard to call. This CDR3 contains 15 residues. V gave up 2 bases and J gave up 6 bases, with 13 bases separating them. Per germline, CDR1 SGHNT and CDR2 YENEEA.